One and the same sample provided the 16 T cell receptor beta chains below, sequenced in a study of cytomegalovirus exposure and HLA in healthy donors. Profiled with immunoSEQ multiplex PCR; TCRdb holds only in-frame clones, not every one. The table lists approximately 270,000 clones, almost 90% of them singletons, with roughly 0.4% in the top ten. Input material: PBMCs. Every receptor here comes from a woman in her late teens or twenties in good health and CMV-seronegative.

V is TRBV2 and J is TRBJ1-1; TRBD1 matches 7 bases. With V trimmed by 3 bases and J by 0 bases, 16 bases remained unmatched. Germline V lookup: CDR1 SNHLY, CDR2 FYNNEI. The CDR3 sequence is 19 residues long. The CDR3 DNA reads as TGTGCCAGCAGTGAGTTTAAAAGGACAGGTTCTGGGATGAACACTGAAGCTTTCTTT. Its protein product is CASSEFKRTGSGMNTEAFF.

This clone was observed a single time. The chain joins TRBV28 to TRBJ1-3; 7 positions match TRBD1. This CDR3 contains 15 residues. CDR1 is MDHEN and CDR2 is SYDVKM in the germline V gene. After removal of 7 bases from V and 15 bases from J, the junction contained 21 bases not matched to a gene. The CDR3 DNA reads TGTGCCAGCACCCTAGACCAAAATCAGGGGGGCAGCCGATATTTT. Residues: CASTLDQNQGGSRYF.

The V and J genes are TRBV10-1 and TRBJ1-1; D remains unclear. The CDR3 loop spans 12 amino acids. V was shortened by 3 bases and J by 5 bases, with 7 bases between the two germline ends. Germline values: CDR1 WNHNN, CDR2 SYGVQD (reference sequence). The DNA for the CDR3 is TGCGCCAGCAGTGATCGGGAGACTGAAGCTTTCTTT. Its protein product is CASSDRETEAFF.

The chain joins TRBV7-8 to TRBJ2-1, with 9 nucleotides matching TRBD2. CDR3 length: 15 amino acids. V was clipped by 3 bases and J by 8 bases; unmatched bases: 8. From germline, CDR1 is SGHVS and CDR2 FQNEAQ. The CDR3 here is CASSFLRGGSDEQFF. In DNA, the CDR3 is TGTGCCAGCAGCTTCTTGCGGGGGGGCTCAGATGAGCAGTTCTTC.

This clone appeared once. The rearrangement links TRBV27 to TRBJ2-6, with 7 bases that match TRBD2. After removal of 3 bases from V and 2 bases from J, the junction contained 1 base not matched to a gene. CDR1 is MNHEY, CDR2 SMNVEV, per germline (reference sequence). This CDR3 is 15 amino acids long. This CDR3 is CASSLGGAGANVLTF. The CDR3, as DNA: TGTGCCAGCAGTTTGGGGGGGGCTGGGGCCAACGTCCTGACTTTC. The entire variable domain, with the rest obtained from reference TRBV27 and TRBJ2-6, is as follows: EAQVTQNPRYLITVTGKKLTVTCSQNMNHEYMSWYRQDPGLGLRQIYYSMNVEVTDKGDVPEGYKVSRKEKRNFPLILESPSPNQTSLYFCASSLGGAGANVLTFGAGSRLTVL.

This clone was seen more than once but under ten times. The rearrangement uses TRBV7-9 and TRBJ1-1; weak D call: TRBD1 (5 bases). CDR1 and CDR2 (germline): SEHNR, FQNEAQ (reference sequence). The CDR3 runs to 16 residues. Trimming took off 4 bases at V and 0 bases at J, with 15 bases between the two ends. The chain's CDR3 is CASSSPGDPMNTEAFF. The CDR3 nucleotides are TGTGCCAGCAGCTCCCCGGGGGATCCCATGAACACTGAAGCTTTCTTT.

The sample holds one count of this clone. The chain couples TRBV30 to TRBJ1-1; 8 positions agree with TRBD1. The CDR3 is 14 amino acids. The germline V gene encodes CDR1 GTSNPN and CDR2 SVGIG (reference sequence). The ends lost 1 base at V and 5 bases at J; junction bases unmatched: 6. The CDR3 DNA reads TGTGCCTGGAGTGAGCAGGGGGCGAATACTGAAGCTTTCTTT. It codes for CAWSEQGANTEAFF.

This clone was seen more than once but under ten times. The gene calls are TRBV28 and TRBJ1-5; D possibly corresponds to TRBD1 (6 bases). Trimming removed 7 bases from V and 2 bases from J, with 12 bases in between. There are 14 residues in the CDR3. Germline V gives CDR1 MDHEN, CDR2 SYDVKM. The CDR3 reads CASMTGERNQPQHF. CDR3 bases: TGTGCCAGCATGACAGGAGAGCGCAATCAGCCCCAGCATTTT.

The V and J genes are TRBV28 and TRBJ2-7, with 9 nucleotides matching TRBD1. J was trimmed by 4 bases and V by 3 bases; bases with no gene match: 1. Germline V gene data show CDR1 as MDHEN and CDR2 as SYDVKM. The CDR3 runs 13 residues. Written as DNA, the CDR3 is TGTGCCAGCAGTTTGGGACAGGGTTACGAGCAGTACTTC. It codes for CASSLGQGYEQYF. Full variable domain (missing parts from reference TRBV28 and TRBJ2-7): DVKVTQSSRYLVKRTGEKVFLECVQDMDHENMFWYRQDPGLGLRLIYFSYDVKMKEKGDIPEGYSVSREKKERFSLILESASTNQTSMYLCASSLGQGYEQYFGPGTRLTVT.

Concerning this clone itself: The germline gene is not matched at one end of the junction; a read error may be the cause. DNA of the CDR3: TGCGCCAGCAGCCAAGGGACATGGTCCTATAATTCACCCCTCCACTTT. Its protein product is CASSQGTWSYNSPLHF. The rearrangement links TRBV5-4 to TRBJ1-6; a weak D match, TRBD1 (6 bases). The CDR3 totals 16 residues. CDR1 is SGHNT and CDR2 is YYREEE in the germline V gene (reference sequence).

The V gene is TRBV5-1, the J gene TRBJ2-3, with 9 bases identical to TRBD1. This CDR3 comprises 15 residues. Germline lookup yields CDR1 SGHRS and CDR2 YFSETQ. The J segment lost 3 bases and the V segment lost 4 bases, leaving 6 bases of the junction unmatched. The DNA for the CDR3 is TGCGCCAGCAGCAGGACAGGGGAAGGAACAGATACGCAGTATTTT. This translates into CASSRTGEGTDTQYF.

The chain recombines TRBV28 with TRBJ2-1; D possibly corresponds to TRBD1 (6 bases). V was cut by 4 bases and J by 3 bases, with 13 bases left in between. Germline V gives CDR1 MDHEN, CDR2 SYDVKM. The CDR3 spans 15 residues. CDR3 nucleotides: TGTGCCAGCAGTTCGACAGGCCGTGACTACAATGAGCAGTTCTTC. Protein: CASSSTGRDYNEQFF.

This clone appeared a few times. The rearrangement links TRBV16 to TRBJ1-5, with D unresolved. Trimming shortened V by 0 bases and J by 8 bases, and 17 bases separated the two germline ends. Germline CDR1 and CDR2: KGHSY and FQNENV. This CDR3 has 16 amino acids. The CDR3, as DNA: TGTGCCAGCAGCCAATCAATGGAGGCGGGGATCAAGCCCCAGCATTTT. It translates to CASSQSMEAGIKPQHF.

The chain is built from TRBV5-1 and TRBJ2-5, with D possibly matching TRBD2 (6 bases). Per the germline V gene, CDR1 is SGHRS and CDR2 is YFSETQ. V lost 4 bases, J lost 2 bases, and 15 bases lay in between. The CDR3 totals 15 residues. The DNA for the CDR3 is TGCGCCAGCAGCCCCGCGAGTAGCGGACAAGAGACCCAGTACTTC. Protein sequence: CASSPASSGQETQYF.

Notes on this clone: Other DNA sequences in the same sample also yield this CDR3. This chain links TRBV29-1 with TRBJ2-1; TRBD1 is a possible D gene (6 bases). The CDR3 is 13 residues long. From germline, CDR1 is SQVTM and CDR2 ANQGSEA. V lost 7 bases and J 0 bases, leaving 10 bases between the germline ends. DNA for the CDR3: TGCAGCGCCCAGGACAGCTCCTACAATGAGCAGTTCTTC. Amino acids: CSAQDSSYNEQFF.

The chain recombines TRBV6-4 with TRBJ2-2; a possible D gene is TRBD1 (5 bases). In germline, CDR1 is MRHNA, CDR2 SNTAGT. The V end lost 5 bases, the J end lost 4 bases, and 20 bases lay between the germline ends. There are 17 residues in the CDR3. The CDR3 coding sequence is TGTGCCAGCAGTCTGAATAGGGGTGGGCCCGGCACCGGGGAGCTGTTTTTT. This sequence encodes CASSLNRGGPGTGELFF.